Listed below are T cell receptor beta chains from one sample, sequenced in a study of T cell changes during pregnancy in multiple sclerosis. Sequencing used immunoSEQ multiplex PCR; TCRdb keeps in-frame clones, though not all of them. The sample includes under 50,000 clones, 93% of them seen just once. The starting material was CD8+ T cells from peripheral blood mononuclear cells, obtained in the third trimester of pregnancy. The receptors originated from a female donor with multiple sclerosis, enrolled in a pregnancy study. CDR3s include the opening cysteine and the closing phenylalanine or tryptophan. The D gene is left open where the match is weak. Only some rows state a clone size, as once, few, many or a class for expanded clones.

.	.	TRBV30	TRBJ1-4	16	TGTGCCTGGGCCTCGGGTGGGGGCTGGAGGAATGAAAAACTGTTTTTT	CAWASGGGWRNEKLFF
.	.	TRBV27	TRBJ1-5	14	TGTGCCAGCAGGGGGTTCAGGGGCAATCAGCCCCAGCATTTT	CASRGFRGNQPQHF
.	TRBD2	TRBV4-2	TRBJ2-2	19	TGTGCCAGCAGCCAAGAGCCCTCCATAGCGGGGGGGCCTACCGGGGAGCTGTTTTTT	CASSQEPSIAGGPTGELFF
.	.	TRBV5-1	TRBJ1-2	18	TGCGCCAGCAGCTCCACCTCTTGGGGCGAAAAATTAAACTATGGCTACACCTTC	CASSSTSWGEKLNYGYTF
.	TRBD2	TRBV4-1	TRBJ2-3	15	TGCGCCAGCAGCCAAGATTGGGACTACGTGGATACGCAGTATTTT	CASSQDWDYVDTQYF
once	TRBD2	TRBV10-2	TRBJ2-5	14	TGCGCCAGCCGACTAGCAGGACCGGGGGAGACCCAGTACTTC	CASRLAGPGETQYF
.	TRBD2	TRBV7-8	TRBJ2-1	20	TGTGCCAGCAGCTTTGGCCTAGCGGGGGGGCCTCCTTCCCTGTACAATGAGCAGTTCTTC	CASSFGLAGGPPSLYNEQFF
.	.	TRBV5-1	TRBJ1-2	12	TGCGCCAGCAGCAATCTCCGGGGGGGCTACACCTTC	CASSNLRGGYTF
.	TRBD2	TRBV9	TRBJ2-3	14	TGTGCCAGTGGTAGCGGGGGGGACACAGATACGCAGTATTTT	CASGSGGDTDTQYF
.	.	TRBV7-9	TRBJ1-2	15	TGTGCCAGCAGCTTAGGGGCCGGCTTTAACTATGGCTACACCTTC	CASSLGAGFNYGYTF
.	.	TRBV7-6	TRBJ1-1	12	TGTGCTTCGGGAGGGTCGAACACTGAAGCTTTCTTT	CASGGSNTEAFF
.	.	TRBV6-5	TRBJ1-2	15	TGTGCCAGCAGTTCCCCCCTAGGGGTAGGAGGGGGCTACACCTTC	CASSSPLGVGGGYTF
once	TRBD2	TRBV9	TRBJ2-2	16	TGTGCCAGCAGCGTTGGACTAGCGAAAAACACCGGGGAGCTGTTTTTT	CASSVGLAKNTGELFF
.	.	TRBV5-1	TRBJ1-1	14	TGCGCCAGCAGCTTGGATAGATTGAACACTGAAGCTTTCTTT	CASSLDRLNTEAFF
.	.	TRBV7-9	TRBJ1-1	12	TGTGCCAGCAGCTTCGGCGGGGCTGAAGCTTTCTTT	CASSFGGAEAFF
once	.	TRBV27	TRBJ1-6	12	TGTGCCAGCAGTCTCTTACAGGGAACCCTCCACTTT	CASSLLQGTLHF
.	.	TRBV19	TRBJ1-6	16	TGTGCCAGCTCCATCAATGGAGGGGAGGGGAATTCACCCCTCCACTTT	CASSINGGEGNSPLHF
.	.	TRBV7-9	TRBJ2-7	14	TGTGCCAGCAGCTCAGATTACAGGCTCGTCGAGCAGTACTTC	CASSSDYRLVEQYF
.	TRBD1	TRBV27	TRBJ2-5	14	TGTGCCAGCAGTTTACCGGACAGGGAGAAGACCCAGTACTTC	CASSLPDREKTQYF
medium-sized	.	TRBV4-2	TRBJ2-7	15	TGTGCCAGCAGCCAGAACAGGGAAAACCCCTACGAGCAGTACTTC	CASSQNRENPYEQYF
.	.	TRBV7-3	TRBJ1-1	13	TGTGCCAGCAGCTTAGAACCAGGCGCTGAAGCTTTCTTT	CASSLEPGAEAFF
.	TRBD2	TRBV7-7	TRBJ2-2	14	TGTGCTAGCACGGCTAGCGGTAACACCGGGGAGCTGTTTTTT	CASTASGNTGELFF
.	TRBD2	TRBV4-2	TRBJ2-1	16	TGTGCCAGCGGGCACTTCGGGACTACGCCCCTCCATGAGCAGTTCTTC	CASGHFGTTPLHEQFF
.	.	TRBV29-1	TRBJ2-1	10	TGCAGCCTCTGGGCGAATGAGCAGTTCTTC	CSLWANEQFF
.	TRBD2	TRBV11-2	TRBJ2-7	18	TGTGCCAGCAGCTTTGTTGTTCCCGCGGGACTAGCGGGCCACGAGCAGTACTTC	CASSFVVPAGLAGHEQYF
.	.	TRBV2	TRBJ1-2	12	TGTGCCAGCTCCCGGGACAACGAAGGCTACACCTTC	CASSRDNEGYTF
.	TRBD1	TRBV9	TRBJ1-2	15	TGTGCCAGCAGCGGCGACAGGGGGCTGGGCTATGGCTACACCTTC	CASSGDRGLGYGYTF
few	.	TRBV2	TRBJ1-6	11	TGTGCCAGCAGTGACGGTTCACCCCTCCACTTT	CASSDGSPLHF
.	TRBD1	TRBV15	TRBJ2-7	19	TGTGCCACCAGCAGAGCCTGGGACAGACTAACCTATATTAGCTACGAGCAGTACTTC	CATSRAWDRLTYISYEQYF
once	.	TRBV15	TRBJ1-1	16	TGTGCCACCAGCAGAGATACGGCAGGTATTTTCACTGAAGCTTTCTTT	CATSRDTAGIFTEAFF
.	.	TRBV9	TRBJ1-2	17	TGTGCCAGCAGCGAGCGGCCTCAGAGGGGACACAACTATGGCTACACCTTC	CASSERPQRGHNYGYTF
.	TRBD1	TRBV19	TRBJ1-1	13	TGTGCCGCTCGACAGGGCAGCGGCACTGAAGCTTTCTTT	CAARQGSGTEAFF
.	TRBD2	TRBV10-1	TRBJ2-1	18	TGCGCCAGACGACCGGGACTAGCGGGGGCTAGCTCCTACAATGAGCAGTTCTTC	CARRPGLAGASSYNEQFF
once	TRBD1	TRBV2	TRBJ2-6	17	TGTGCCAGCAGTTCCAGACAGGGGGTACCTGGGGCCAACGTCCTGACTTTC	CASSSRQGVPGANVLTF
.	.	TRBV13	TRBJ1-1	14	TGTGCCAGCAGCTTAGTCGGGCGGGGCCTTGAAGCTTTCTTT	CASSLVGRGLEAFF
.	TRBD2	TRBV27	TRBJ2-7	16	TGTGCCAGCAGTTTACGAGGCGGGGGGGCAGTGGAAGAGCAGTACTTC	CASSLRGGGAVEEQYF
.	TRBD1	TRBV19	TRBJ1-4	14	TGTGCCAGTAGCCCGACAGGGTCGGATGAAAAACTGTTTTTT	CASSPTGSDEKLFF
.	TRBD1	TRBV5-1	TRBJ2-7	15	TGCGCCAGCAGCCCCGGACAGGGAGGCCTATACGAGCAGTACTTC	CASSPGQGGLYEQYF
.	.	TRBV6-5	TRBJ2-1	13	TGTGCCAGCAGCCGTGACAGATACAATGAGCAGTTCTTC	CASSRDRYNEQFF
.	.	TRBV2	TRBJ2-1	14	TGTGCCAGCAGTGAGGCTAGCGACTACAATGAGCAGTTCTTC	CASSEASDYNEQFF
.	TRBD2	TRBV6-5	TRBJ2-5	13	TGTGCCAGCAGTTGGACTAGCCAAGAGTCCCAGTACTTC	CASSWTSQESQYF
.	TRBD1	TRBV5-8	TRBJ2-2	18	TGTGCCAGCAGGGACGACAGGGGAGTAGCGACAACCACCGGGGAGCTGTTTTTT	CASRDDRGVATTTGELFF
.	.	TRBV6-6	TRBJ2-1	14	TGTGCCAGCAGTTACTCCGACAGGCCCAATGAGCAGTTCTTC	CASSYSDRPNEQFF
.	.	TRBV6-5	TRBJ2-1	16	TGTGCCAGCAGTTACTCGATGTCGGGGGTTAACAATGAGCAGTTCTTC	CASSYSMSGVNNEQFF
.	TRBD2	TRBV12-5	TRBJ2-1	14	TGTGCTAGTGGTTACCTAGCGGGGTACAATGAGCAGTTCTTC	CASGYLAGYNEQFF
.	TRBD1	TRBV7-9	TRBJ2-5	14	TGTGCCAGCAGCTTAGCGGGACAGAGTGAGACCCAGTACTTC	CASSLAGQSETQYF
.	.	TRBV5-6	TRBJ2-6	11	TGTGCCAGCAGCTCCGCGGTGGTCCTGACTTTC	CASSSAVVLTF